The 25 T cell receptor beta chains in this list originate from one sample, sequenced in a study of blood T cell repertoires in COVID-19. Sequencing was performed with immunoSEQ multiplex PCR; in TCRdb, only in-frame clones are kept and a portion is missing. Of approximately 140,000 clones in the sample, more than 70% were seen once. The source material was peripheral blood. The receptor source for this set is a man aged 55-75 years with acute or convalescent COVID-19.

The V gene is TRBV7-2, the J gene TRBJ1-1, with D hard to call. V was pared by 3 bases and J by 7 bases, with 15 bases between. CDR1 SGHTA and CDR2 FQGNSA come from the germline V gene. This CDR3 has 14 residues. The chain's CDR3 is CASSFQAEVDEAFF. CDR3 DNA sequence: TGTGCCAGCAGCTTTCAGGCCGAAGTGGATGAAGCTTTCTTT. Full variable domain (outside the CDR3, taken from reference TRBV7-2 and TRBJ1-1): GAGVSQSPSNKVTEKGKDVELRCDPISGHTALYWYRQSLGQGLEFLIYFQGNSAPDKSGLPSDRFSAERTGGSVSTLTIQRTQQEDSAVYLCASSFQAEVDEAFFGQGTRLTVV.

The rearrangement joins TRBV12-3 or TRBV12-4 to TRBJ1-2; the match to TRBD1 covers 7 bases. This CDR3 has 13 amino acids. The J segment lost 7 bases and the V segment lost 6 bases, leaving 8 bases of the junction unmatched. The CDR3 protein is CASRPRGISGYTF. The DNA for the CDR3 is TGTGCCAGCAGGCCCAGGGGGATCAGTGGCTACACCTTC.

The chain carries TRBV7-3 and TRBJ2-1, with a possible D match to TRBD2 (6 bases). Germline CDR1 SGHTA, CDR2 FQGTGA. Trimming pared 5 bases from V and 5 bases from J, leaving 13 bases between. This CDR3 region has 14 residues. The CDR3, as DNA: TGTGCCAGCAGCCTCTCGGAGGGACACAATGAGCAGTTCTTC. Amino acid sequence: CASSLSEGHNEQFF.

This clone was counted only a few times. V is TRBV7-9 and J is TRBJ2-7; 8 positions match TRBD2. With 4 bases clipped from V and 5 bases from J, the junction kept 10 bases outside the gene matches. The length of the CDR3 is 15 residues. Germline V lookup: CDR1 SEHNR, CDR2 FQNEAQ (reference sequence). The CDR3 sequence: CASSSGTSEGHEQYF. CDR3 coding DNA: TGTGCCAGCAGCTCAGGGACTAGTGAAGGGCACGAGCAGTACTTC.

The chain couples TRBV5-6 to TRBJ1-2; D unresolved. The CDR3 has 12 residues. Trimming stripped 2 bases from V and 4 bases from J, with 6 bases between. The germline V gene encodes CDR1 SGHDT and CDR2 YYEEEE. CDR3 nucleotides: TGTGCCAGCAGCTTCAACAGCTATGGCTACACCTTC. It translates to CASSFNSYGYTF.

J is TRBJ1-1 and V is TRBV12-3 or TRBV12-4; 10 nucleotides line up with TRBD1. With 5 bases clipped from V and 10 bases from J, the junction kept 7 bases outside the gene matches. CDR3 size: 13 residues. CDR3 nucleotides: TGTGCCAGCAGTCTAAAGGACAGGGGGAGAGCTTTCTTT. Translated, it gives CASSLKDRGRAFF.

A single count supports this clone. The chain has TRBV6-2 or TRBV6-3 and TRBJ2-5; 7 bases match TRBD1. Germline V lookup: CDR1 MNHEY, CDR2 SVGEGT. Unmatched junction bases numbered 8, after V lost 2 bases and J lost 2 bases. The CDR3 totals 16 residues. CDR3 residues: CASSYIAGGLQETQYF. The CDR3 nucleotides read TGTGCCAGCAGTTACATAGCAGGGGGTTTGCAAGAGACCCAGTACTTC.

The chain recombines TRBV11-2 with TRBJ2-3, with 9 bases that match TRBD1. The CDR3 length is 16 residues. V gave up 1 base and J gave up 2 bases; unmatched junction bases: 4. From germline, CDR1 is SGHAT and CDR2 FQNNGV. In DNA form, the CDR3 reads TGTGCCAGCAGCTTAGCGACAGGGGGATACACAGATACGCAGTATTTT. Amino acid sequence: CASSLATGGYTDTQYF.

The chain uses TRBV11-2 and TRBJ1-2; D ambiguous. This CDR3 has 15 residues. V was trimmed by 7 bases and J by 4 bases, leaving 19 bases between them. Germline loops: CDR1 SGHAT, CDR2 FQNNGV. CDR3 in DNA: TGTGCCAGCACCCCGATTAGACAAACCCTCTATGGCTACACCTTC. Translation: CASTPIRQTLYGYTF.

V and J are TRBV18 and TRBJ1-2; TRBD1 matches at 7 bases. V trimming: 3 bases; J trimming: 4 bases; junction bases outside the gene matches: 8. The CDR3 runs to 15 residues. Germline values: CDR1 KGHSH, CDR2 LQKENI. CDR3 DNA: TGTGCCAGCTCACCGACAGGGCCGGAGGGCTATGGCTACACCTTC. It yields the protein CASSPTGPEGYGYTF.

This clone was detected once. J is TRBJ2-3 and V is TRBV5-1; D is ambiguous. Germline assignment: CDR1 SGHRS and CDR2 YFSETQ. The CDR3 spans 13 residues. V lost 1 base, J lost 7 bases, and 10 bases lay in between. This CDR3 is CASSLRVENTQYF. CDR3 bases: TGCGCCAGCAGCTTGCGGGTAGAAAATACGCAGTATTTT.

The chain combines TRBV6-2 or TRBV6-3 with TRBJ2-7; a weak D match, TRBD1 (6 bases). Trimming took off 0 bases at V and 2 bases at J, with 20 bases between the two ends. CDR1 is MNHEY, CDR2 SVGEGT, per germline. The CDR3 extends over 18 amino acids. CDR3 protein: CASSYSPKGGTPTYEQYF. The CDR3 region has the DNA TGTGCCAGCAGTTACTCACCAAAGGGTGGGACACCGACCTACGAGCAGTACTTC.

This chain connects TRBV19 to TRBJ1-6, with D possibly being TRBD1 (5 bases). CDR1 LNHDA and CDR2 SQIVND come from the germline V gene (reference sequence). V was shortened by 7 bases and J by 8 bases, with 21 bases between the two germline ends. The CDR3 spans 16 residues. For the CDR3, the DNA is TGTGCCAGTACCCGATTTAGCCAGGGTTTGGATTCACCCCTCCACTTT. Translation gives CASTRFSQGLDSPLHF.

The chain couples TRBV12-3 or TRBV12-4 to TRBJ1-2; D not certain. The CDR3 sequence is 13 residues long. V lost 6 bases and J lost 4, with 12 bases in between. CDR3 coding DNA: TGTGCCAGCAGCCCAGACTACAGCTATGGCTACACCTTC. It is translated as CASSPDYSYGYTF.

This clone was observed a few times. The J gene is TRBJ2-3, the V gene TRBV5-1; 8 positions agree with TRBD2. With V trimmed by 3 bases and J by 2 bases, 8 bases remained unmatched. Germline V gene data show CDR1 as SGHRS and CDR2 as YFSETQ. The CDR3 loop spans 16 amino acids. Written as DNA, the CDR3 is TGCGCCAGCAGCTCCTTAGCGGGGCTCTTCACAGATACGCAGTATTTT. This encodes CASSSLAGLFTDTQYF.

The rearrangement uses TRBV7-2 and TRBJ1-5, with a tentative D call TRBD1 (6 bases). CDR1 and CDR2 from the germline V gene are SGHTA and FQGNSA. V lost 5 bases to trimming and J lost 2 bases, with 10 bases between them. CDR3 length: 14 amino acids. CDR3 in DNA: TGTGCCAGCAGCCTACGGACAGGCAATCAGCCCCAGCATTTT. It is translated as CASSLRTGNQPQHF. The full variable domain, with the rest looked up from reference TRBV7-2 and TRBJ1-5, is GAGVSQSPSNKVTEKGKDVELRCDPISGHTALYWYRQSLGQGLEFLIYFQGNSAPDKSGLPSDRFSAERTGGSVSTLTIQRTQQEDSAVYLCASSLRTGNQPQHFGDGTRLSIL.

The chain employs TRBV27 and TRBJ2-2, with 10 bases lining up with TRBD1. CDR3 length: 17 residues. Per germline, CDR1 MNHEY and CDR2 SMNVEV (reference sequence). V trimming: 5 bases; J trimming: 1 base; junction bases outside the gene matches: 7. The CDR3 nucleotides read TGTGCCAGCAGTCCCGTGACAGGGGGCAGGAACACCGGGGAGCTGTTTTTT. Translating it yields CASSPVTGGRNTGELFF.

The rearrangement joins TRBV10-3 to TRBJ1-2; 8 bases match TRBD1. The trim removed 0 bases at V and 4 bases at J, leaving 7 bases unmatched. CDR1 and CDR2 from the germline V gene are ENHRY and SYGVKD. This CDR3 comprises 16 residues. Written as DNA, the CDR3 is TGTGCCATCAGTGAGTCAGGGACAGGAATTTCCTATGGCTACACCTTC. It codes for CAISESGTGISYGYTF.

The chain has TRBV2 and TRBJ2-5, with D possibly being TRBD2 (6 bases). The CDR3 has 14 residues. Germline CDR1 and CDR2: SNHLY and FYNNEI. V dropped 4 bases and J dropped 2 bases, with 11 bases sitting between them. The CDR3 sequence: CASSGDLLQETQYF. Written as DNA, the CDR3 is TGTGCCAGCAGTGGGGACTTATTACAAGAGACCCAGTACTTC.

The rearrangement joins TRBV19 to TRBJ1-3; D is undetermined. Trimming pared 6 bases from V and 4 bases from J, leaving 16 bases between. Germline assignment: CDR1 LNHDA and CDR2 SQIVND (reference sequence). This CDR3 is 15 amino acids long. This CDR3 reads CASSFQVRSGNTIYF. CDR3 nucleotides: TGTGCCAGTAGCTTTCAGGTTCGGTCCGGAAACACCATATATTTT.

The rearrangement uses TRBV6-4 and TRBJ2-5; D might be TRBD2 (6 bases). Trimming removed 7 bases at V and 5 bases at J, with 17 bases between. Germline values: CDR1 MRHNA, CDR2 SNTAGT. The CDR3 loop spans 14 amino acids. For the CDR3, the DNA is TGTGCCAGCACGGGACGGAGGGCCAGGGAGACCCAGTACTTC. It encodes CASTGRRARETQYF.

The chain recombines TRBV18 with TRBJ2-7; 7 bases align to TRBD2. After removal of 5 bases from V and 3 bases from J, the junction contained 7 bases not matched to a gene. CDR3 length: 14 residues. Germline CDR1 and CDR2: KGHSH and LQKENI. The CDR3 here is CASSIGGGIYEQYF. The DNA for the CDR3 is TGTGCCAGCTCAATTGGCGGGGGAATCTACGAGCAGTACTTC.

The CDR3 reads CASSPTSGVSGYTF. DNA of the CDR3: TGTGCCAGCAGCCCAACCTCCGGAGTGTCTGGCTACACCTTC. This chain joins TRBV9 and TRBJ1-2, with D hard to call. CDR3 length: 14 residues. Deletions cut 4 bases from V and 7 bases from J, with 17 bases between. Per the germline V gene, CDR1 is SGDLS and CDR2 is YYNGEE.

A single count supports this clone. The chain uses TRBV6-5 and TRBJ2-2; D might be TRBD1 (5 bases). The CDR3 is made up of 15 amino acids. V was cut by 3 bases and J by 4 bases, with 12 bases left in between. CDR1 is MNHEY and CDR2 is SVGAGI in the germline V gene. CDR3 in DNA: TGTGCCAGCAGTTATGTCCAGGGTGCCACCGGGGAGCTGTTTTTT. As protein: CASSYVQGATGELFF.

This chain uses TRBV5-1 with TRBJ1-3; possibly TRBD1 for D (6 bases). Germline V lookup: CDR1 SGHRS, CDR2 YFSETQ. The CDR3 is 15 amino acids. Trimming cost V 3 bases and J 6 bases, with 16 bases left between them. Here the CDR3 reads CASSSSPGGANTIYF. CDR3 DNA: TGCGCCAGCAGCTCCTCCCCTGGGGGGGCAAACACCATATATTTT.